This T cell receptor beta chain was observed in a study of CD8 T cells in Susac syndrome. Across the whole study: Patients with Susac syndrome were, at the time of blood collection, therapy-naive, maintained on corticosteroids, or maintained on intravenous immunoglobulin alone.

Peripheral blood CD8+ and CD4+ T cells were profiled by TCR beta sequencing. The CD8+ and CD4+ T cells were isolated magnetically using a negative isolation approach, whereas the TEMRA cells were enriched by FACS. The CDR3 sequence is 12 residues long. Trimming left V 4 bases short and J 2 bases short, with 5 bases between. Random hexamers served to reverse transcribe roughly 0.5 to 1 ug RNA. TCR beta CDR3 was amplified by immunoSEQ covering 54 Vbeta and 13 Jbeta. TCRdb ran MiXCR on the immunoSEQ multiplex PCR reads and lists one entry per CDR3 protein. The sample records about 240,000 distinct CDR3 sequences, 90% to 96% being singletons.

Material for sequencing was CD4+ T cells from PBMCs. The chain joins TRBV12-3 or TRBV12-4 to TRBJ1-2; unclear D gene. The sequence came from a human donor with Susac syndrome. CDR3 DNA sequence: TGTGCCAGCAGTTCGGACAACTATGGCTACACCTTC. As protein: CASSSDNYGYTF.